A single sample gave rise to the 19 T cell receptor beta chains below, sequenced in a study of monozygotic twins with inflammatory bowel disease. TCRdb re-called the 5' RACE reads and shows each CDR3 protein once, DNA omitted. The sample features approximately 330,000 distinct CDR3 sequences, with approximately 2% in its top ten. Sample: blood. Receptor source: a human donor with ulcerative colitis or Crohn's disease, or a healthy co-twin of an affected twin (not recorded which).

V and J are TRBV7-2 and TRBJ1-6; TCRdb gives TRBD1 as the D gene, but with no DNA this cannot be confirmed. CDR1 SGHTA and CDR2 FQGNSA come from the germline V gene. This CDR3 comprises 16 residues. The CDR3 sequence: CASSLNTGRINSPLHF.

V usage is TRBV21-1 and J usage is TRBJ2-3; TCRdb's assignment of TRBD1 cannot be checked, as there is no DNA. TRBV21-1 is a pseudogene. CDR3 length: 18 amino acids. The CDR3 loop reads CASSPRWSLLGAPDTQYF.

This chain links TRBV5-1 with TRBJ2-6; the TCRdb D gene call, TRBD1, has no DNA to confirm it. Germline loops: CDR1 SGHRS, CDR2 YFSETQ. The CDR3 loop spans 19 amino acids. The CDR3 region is CASSLDGAGVSSGANVLTF.

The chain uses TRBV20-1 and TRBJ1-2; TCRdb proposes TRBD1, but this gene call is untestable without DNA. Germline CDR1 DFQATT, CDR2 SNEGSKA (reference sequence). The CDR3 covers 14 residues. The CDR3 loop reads CSATDPQGAYGYTF.

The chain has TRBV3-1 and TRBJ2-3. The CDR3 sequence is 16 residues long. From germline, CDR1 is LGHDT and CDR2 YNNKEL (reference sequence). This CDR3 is CASSPGTVTGTDTQYF.

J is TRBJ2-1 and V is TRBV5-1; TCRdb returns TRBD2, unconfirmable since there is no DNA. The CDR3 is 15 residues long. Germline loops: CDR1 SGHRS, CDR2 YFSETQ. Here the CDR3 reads CASSFVGRKRVEQFF.

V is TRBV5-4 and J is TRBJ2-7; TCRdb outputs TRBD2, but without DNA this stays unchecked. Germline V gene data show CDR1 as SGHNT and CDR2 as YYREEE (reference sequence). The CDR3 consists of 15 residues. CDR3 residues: CASSLMASGTYEQYF.

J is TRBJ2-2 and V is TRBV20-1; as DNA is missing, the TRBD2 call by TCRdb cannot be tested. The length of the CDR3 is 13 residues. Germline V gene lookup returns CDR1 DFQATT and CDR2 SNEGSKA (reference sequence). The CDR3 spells CSARLDSAGELFF.

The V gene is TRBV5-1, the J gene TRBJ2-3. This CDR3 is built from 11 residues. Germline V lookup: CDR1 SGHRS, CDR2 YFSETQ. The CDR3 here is CASSEEDTQYF.

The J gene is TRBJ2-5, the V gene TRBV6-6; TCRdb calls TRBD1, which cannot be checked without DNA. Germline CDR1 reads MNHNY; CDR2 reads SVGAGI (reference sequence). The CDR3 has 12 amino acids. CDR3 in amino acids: CASSQRGQTQYF.

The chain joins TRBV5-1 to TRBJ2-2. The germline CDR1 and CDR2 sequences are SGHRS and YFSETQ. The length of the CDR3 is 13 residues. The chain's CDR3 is CASSLDSPGELFF.

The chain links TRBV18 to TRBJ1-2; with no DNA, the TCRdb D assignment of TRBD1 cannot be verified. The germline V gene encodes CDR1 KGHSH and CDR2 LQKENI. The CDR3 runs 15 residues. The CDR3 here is CASSPVADRKDGYTF.

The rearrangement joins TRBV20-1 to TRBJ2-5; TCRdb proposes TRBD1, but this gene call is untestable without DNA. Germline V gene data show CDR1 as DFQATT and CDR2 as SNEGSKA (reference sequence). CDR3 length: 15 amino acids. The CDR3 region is CSARAVQGAQETQYF.

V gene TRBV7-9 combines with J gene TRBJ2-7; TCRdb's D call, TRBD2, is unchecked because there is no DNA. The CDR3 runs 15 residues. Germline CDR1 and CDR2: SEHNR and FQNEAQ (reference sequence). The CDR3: CASSFTRRGSYEQYF.

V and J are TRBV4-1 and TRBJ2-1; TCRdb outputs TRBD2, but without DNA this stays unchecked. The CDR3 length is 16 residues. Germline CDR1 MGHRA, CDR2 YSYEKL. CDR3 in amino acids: CASSHGTSVDYNEQFF.

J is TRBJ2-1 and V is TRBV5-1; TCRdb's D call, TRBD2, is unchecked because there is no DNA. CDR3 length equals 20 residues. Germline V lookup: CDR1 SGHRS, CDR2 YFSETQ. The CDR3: CASSWPQGILAGAPYNEQFF.

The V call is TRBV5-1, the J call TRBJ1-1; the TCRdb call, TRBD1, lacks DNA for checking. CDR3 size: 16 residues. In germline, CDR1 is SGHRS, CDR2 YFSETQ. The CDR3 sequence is CASRNGDGLLNTEAFF.

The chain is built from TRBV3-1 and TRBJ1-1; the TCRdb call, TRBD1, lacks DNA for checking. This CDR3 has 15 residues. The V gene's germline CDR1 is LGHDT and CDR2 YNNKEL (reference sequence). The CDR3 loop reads CASRMRGIGPTEAFF.

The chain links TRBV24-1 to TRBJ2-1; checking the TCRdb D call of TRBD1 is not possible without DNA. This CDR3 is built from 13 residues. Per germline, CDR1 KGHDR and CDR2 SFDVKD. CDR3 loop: CATSADRGNEQFF.